The next 27 T cell receptor beta chains were all read from a single sample in a study of blood T cells in healthy people across ages. Combining a sample-barcoded 5' primer with a J-beta primer mix, a second PCR ran for 7 to 11 cycles. TCRdb re-analysed the 5' RACE reads in MiXCR, keeping a single row per CDR3 protein. Altogether about 620,000 distinct CDR3 sequences are present, around 50% being singletons, with the ten largest covering 13%. Sequencing was done on a sample of blood. The receptors were gathered from a woman of 80 years or more in good health.

To note about this clonotype: Being one base from a much bigger clone, this may be a read error. The V and J genes are TRBV2 and TRBJ2-3, with D unresolved. The CDR3 extends over 14 amino acids. Trimming pared 6 bases from V and 1 base from J, leaving 11 bases between. Germline V lookup: CDR1 SNHLY, CDR2 FYNNEI. CDR3 region: CASRPVGRTDTQYF. CDR3 in DNA: TGTGCCAGCAGACCAGTGGGTCGCACAGATACGCAGTATTTT.

The table lists this clonotype with a few counts. The chain couples TRBV12-3 or TRBV12-4 to TRBJ2-1, with 7 nucleotides matching TRBD2. The CDR3 contains 13 residues. The junction had 4 bases not matched to a gene; V was cut back by 5 bases and J by 6 bases. CDR3 DNA sequence: TGTGCCAGCAGTGGGGGGGGTTCCAATGAGCAGTTCTTC. It codes for CASSGGGSNEQFF.

This clonotype was observed once. This may be a read error: a much more frequent sequence differs by one nucleotide. The chain employs TRBV2 and TRBJ2-1; no firm D call. The assigned J gene may be wrong: the sequence end matches TRBJ2-7 better. CDR1 is SNHLY and CDR2 is FYNNEI in the germline V gene. The CDR3 runs to 17 residues. The DNA of the CDR3 is TGTGCCAGCAGTGGCCCGACTCCCCTGTGGTCCTACAATGAGCAGTACTTC. Its translation: CASSGPTPLWSYNEQYF.

This clonotype was detected a few times. V is TRBV15 and J is TRBJ1-5; D is unresolved. CDR1 and CDR2 from the germline V gene are LNHNV and YYDKDF (reference sequence). Trimming took off 0 bases at V and 3 bases at J, with 18 bases between the two ends. The CDR3 is 18 residues long. CDR3 in DNA: TGTGCCACCAGCAGAGATTGGTTAAAACAAACTAACAATCAGCCCCAGCATTTT. It specifies CATSRDWLKQTNNQPQHF.

This clonotype has at least ten counts. CDR3 loop: CASSTGGGYGYTF. The CDR3 DNA sequence: TGTGCCAGCAGTACCGGGGGGGGCTATGGCTACACCTTC. The genes are TRBV28 and TRBJ1-2, with D possibly TRBD1 on 5 matching bases. This CDR3 spans 13 amino acids. The V gene lost 5 bases and the J gene lost 4 bases, with 11 bases spanning the gap. From germline, CDR1 is MDHEN and CDR2 SYDVKM.

On this clonotype itself: This may stem from a read error, because a much larger clone lies one nucleotide away. This chain connects TRBV7-2 to TRBJ2-1, with D uncertain. Trimming shortened V by 11 bases and J by 4 bases, and 21 bases separated the two germline ends. The CDR3 is made up of 15 amino acids. Germline CDR1 reads SGHTA; CDR2 reads FQGNSA. The CDR3 DNA sequence: TGTGCCGGCACCTCCGCCAGCAGAGGATACAATGAGCAGTTCTTC. It specifies CAGTSASRGYNEQFF.

The chain uses TRBV14 and TRBJ2-1; D remains unclear. Germline V lookup: CDR1 SGHDN, CDR2 FVKESK. Trimming took 3 bases from V and 9 from J, leaving 6 bases between them. This CDR3 has 11 residues. CDR3 nucleotides: TGTGCCAGCAGCCACTCTTGTGAGCAGTTCTTC. It yields the protein CASSHSCEQFF.

The chain carries TRBV12-3 or TRBV12-4 and TRBJ2-5; 10 bases fit TRBD1. The CDR3 contains 16 residues. Losses at the gene ends were 3 bases for V and 0 bases for J; bases not matched to a gene: 4. The CDR3 loop reads CASSFGTGANQETQYF. The CDR3 coding sequence is TGTGCCAGCAGTTTCGGGACAGGGGCCAACCAAGAGACCCAGTACTTC.

The V call is TRBV20-1, the J call TRBJ1-6; 7 bases line up with TRBD1. This CDR3 contains 17 residues. Trimming cost V 6 bases and J 10 bases; bases outside gene matches: 21. CDR1 is DFQATT, CDR2 SNEGSKA, per germline (reference sequence). CDR3 coding DNA: TGCAGTGCCAGACGACAGGGTGCCGGCCTGGGGAGCTCACCCCTCCACTTT. Translating gives CSARRQGAGLGSSPLHF.

This chain uses TRBV7-9 with TRBJ2-7; TRBD1 matches at 7 bases. Germline CDR1 reads SEHNR; CDR2 reads FQNEAQ (reference sequence). After removal of 5 bases from V and 1 base from J, the junction contained 11 bases not matched to a gene. This CDR3 is 16 amino acids long. The CDR3 nucleotides read TGTGCCAGCAGCACGACCTTAACAGGGGAGTCCTACGAGCAGTACTTC. Its translation is CASSTTLTGESYEQYF.

The chain is built from TRBV7-2 and TRBJ2-7; TRBD2 agrees at 9 bases. The V and J ends lost 5 bases and 1 base, in that order; junction bases with no gene match: 9. Germline-derived CDR1 and CDR2 are SGHTA and FQGNSA. The CDR3 is 16 amino acids. CDR3 bases: TGTGCCAGCAGCCCCGGGACTAGCCCCACTTCCTACGAGCAGTACTTC. Translation gives CASSPGTSPTSYEQYF.

V and J are TRBV28 and TRBJ1-5; D might be TRBD1 (5 bases). CDR3 length equals 18 residues. The V gene lost 6 bases and the J gene lost 5 bases, with 26 bases spanning the gap. Germline V gives CDR1 MDHEN, CDR2 SYDVKM. CDR3 nucleotides: TGTGCCAGCAGCTATTTCGGGGGTTATGGCCCCGATCATCAGCCCCAGCATTTT. Amino acid sequence: CASSYFGGYGPDHQPQHF.

This clonotype was seen a few times. This chain connects TRBV6-5 to TRBJ2-7, with D perhaps matching TRBD1 (7 bases). CDR1 and CDR2 (germline): MNHEY, SVGAGI. The ends were cut back, 5 bases at V and 11 bases at J, with 16 bases in the middle. This CDR3 has 12 amino acids. The CDR3 sequence: CASSTRGAGKYF. CDR3 DNA: TGTGCCAGCAGTACCAGGGGGGCTGGGAAGTACTTC.

The chain combines TRBV9 with TRBJ2-3, with TRBD2 matching over 10 bases. Germline V gene data show CDR1 as SGDLS and CDR2 as YYNGEE. With V trimmed by 2 bases and J by 6 bases, 12 bases remained unmatched. This CDR3 is built from 17 residues. The CDR3 loop is CASSVPRTSGDKDTQYF. CDR3 DNA sequence: TGTGCCAGCAGCGTCCCCAGGACTAGCGGTGACAAGGATACGCAGTATTTT.

V usage is TRBV3-1 and J usage is TRBJ2-1, with D unresolved. This CDR3 contains 16 residues. Trimming left V 2 bases short and J 1 base short, with 12 bases between. CDR1 is LGHDT and CDR2 is YNNKEL in the germline V gene (reference sequence). CDR3 nucleotides: TGTGCCAGCAGCCAACTTGAGCCCCCGTCCTACAATGAGCAGTTCTTC. This encodes CASSQLEPPSYNEQFF.

Turning to this clonotype: A much larger clone is a single base away; this may be a read error. The chain recombines TRBV2 with TRBJ2-7, with D possibly being TRBD1 (6 bases). CDR3 length equals 14 residues. The germline gives CDR1 SNHLY, CDR2 FYNNEI. The V end was cut by 0 bases, the J end by 10 bases, with 16 bases between. The CDR3 coding sequence is TGTGCCAGCAGTGAAGCAAGGCAGGGGATCAGTCAGTACTTC. The encoded protein is CASSEARQGISQYF.

This chain joins TRBV11-1 and TRBJ2-4, with no clear D. Trimming took off 6 bases at V and 0 bases at J, with 12 bases between the two ends. The CDR3 sequence is 15 residues long. In germline, CDR1 is SGHAT, CDR2 FQDESV (reference sequence). As DNA, the CDR3 is TGTGCCAGCAGTTCCCCGACTGGAGCCAAAAACATTCAGTACTTC. It codes for CASSSPTGAKNIQYF.

This clonotype was seen ten or more times. The genes are TRBV18 and TRBJ1-2; 7 bases agree with TRBD1. The V segment lost 2 bases and the J segment 5 bases; nucleotides outside the gene matches: 5. The length of the CDR3 is 14 residues. Germline CDR1 KGHSH, CDR2 LQKENI. As DNA, the CDR3 is TGTGCCAGCTCACCAGCACAGGGGACGTATGGCTACACCTTC. Protein sequence: CASSPAQGTYGYTF.

This clonotype has a count of ten or more. The chain combines TRBV9 with TRBJ2-3; D remains unclear. The CDR3 loop spans 14 amino acids. V lost 3 bases and J 3 bases, leaving 11 bases between the germline ends. The germline V gene encodes CDR1 SGDLS and CDR2 YYNGEE. The CDR3 DNA is TGTGCCAGCAGCGCCGGTGTGGGGACAGATACGCAGTATTTT. Translating it yields CASSAGVGTDTQYF.

This clonotype was counted many times. The CDR3 spells CASTRLGNEQFF. CDR3 bases: TGTGCCAGCACCCGCCTAGGAAATGAGCAGTTCTTC. V is TRBV2 and J is TRBJ2-1; D remains ambiguous. Germline V lookup: CDR1 SNHLY, CDR2 FYNNEI. The V gene lost 7 bases and the J gene lost 7 bases, with 11 bases spanning the gap. CDR3 length equals 12 residues.

On this clonotype: One end of the junction is discordant with germline, which a read error may explain. The CDR3 DNA sequence: TGTGCCGGCAGCCGATTCGACAGGGAAAATCAGCCCCAGCATTTT. Protein: CAGSRFDRENQPQHF. V is TRBV28 and J is TRBJ1-5; 7 positions match TRBD1. This CDR3 is 15 amino acids long. Germline CDR1 MDHEN, CDR2 SYDVKM.

The V and J genes are TRBV21-1 and TRBJ1-2; the listed D gene, TRBD1, was not tested against the DNA. TRBV21-1 is listed as a pseudogene. The CDR3 sequence is 17 residues long. The CDR3 sequence: CASSKGGGQVGLWCHTF. In DNA, the CDR3 is TGTGCCAGCAGCAAAGGTGGGGGACAGGTGGGACTATGGTGCCACACCTTC.

The chain joins TRBV20-1 to TRBJ1-6; 7 bases fit TRBD1. Trimming at V came to 0 bases and at J to 10 bases, leaving 9 bases not matched to a gene. The germline V gene has CDR1 DFQATT and CDR2 SNEGSKA (reference sequence). The CDR3 runs 15 residues. CDR3 coding DNA: TGCAGTGCTAGAGATCGGGTGACAGGGATGTCACCCCTCCACTTT. Translating gives CSARDRVTGMSPLHF.

The J gene is TRBJ2-2, the V gene TRBV20-1, with unresolved D. CDR3 size: 15 residues. V was trimmed by 0 bases and J by 6 bases, leaving 14 bases between them. Germline CDR1 DFQATT, CDR2 SNEGSKA (reference sequence). The CDR3 DNA reads as TGCAGTGCTAGAGATCCCACGGAAGGCGCCGGGGAGCTGTTTTTT. Translated: CSARDPTEGAGELFF.

V and J are TRBV9 and TRBJ2-1; D unclear. Germline CDR1 and CDR2: SGDLS and YYNGEE. CDR3 length: 14 residues. V was trimmed by 0 bases and J by 6 bases, leaving 10 bases between them. Written as DNA, the CDR3 is TGTGCCAGCAGCGTAGGTTCTAGTCTCAATGAGCAGTTCTTC. This codes for CASSVGSSLNEQFF.

Notes on this clonotype: This clone may be a read error of a much larger clone one base away. The chain has TRBV7-9 and TRBJ2-7; a weak D match, TRBD2 (5 bases). The CDR3 spans 14 residues. V lost 8 bases, J lost 7 bases, and 21 bases lay in between. Germline lookup yields CDR1 SEHNR and CDR2 FQNEAQ (reference sequence). The CDR3 DNA reads as TGTGCCAGCCTAGTGGACGGGATAGTTGGGGAGCAGTACTTC. Translated, it gives CASLVDGIVGEQYF. Using reference TRBV7-9 and TRBJ2-7 for the parts outside the CDR3, the full variable domain is DTGVSQNPRHKITKRGQNVTFRCDPISEHNRLYWYRQTLGQGPEFLTYFQNEAQLEKSRLLSDRFSAERPKGSFSTLEIQRTEQGDSAMYLCASLVDGIVGEQYFGPGTRLTVT.

V and J are TRBV9 and TRBJ1-6; D is unresolved. V lost 2 bases and J lost 6, with 9 bases in between. The germline gives CDR1 SGDLS, CDR2 YYNGEE. The CDR3 has 14 residues. In DNA form, the CDR3 reads TGTGCCAGCAGCGTCGGGTCACTTAATTCACCCCTCCACTTT. Translating gives CASSVGSLNSPLHF.